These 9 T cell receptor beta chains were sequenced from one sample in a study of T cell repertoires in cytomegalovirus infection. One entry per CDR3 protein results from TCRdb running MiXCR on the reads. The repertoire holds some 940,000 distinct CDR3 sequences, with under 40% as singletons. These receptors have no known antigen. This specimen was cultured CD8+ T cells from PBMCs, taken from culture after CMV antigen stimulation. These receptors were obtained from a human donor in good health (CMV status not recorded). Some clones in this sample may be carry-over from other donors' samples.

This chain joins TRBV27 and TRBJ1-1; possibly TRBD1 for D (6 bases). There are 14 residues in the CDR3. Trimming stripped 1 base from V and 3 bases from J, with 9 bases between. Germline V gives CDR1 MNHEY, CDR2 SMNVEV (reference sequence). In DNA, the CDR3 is TGTGCCAGCAGTTTATACACAGGGTACACTGAAGCTTTCTTT. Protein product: CASSLYTGYTEAFF.

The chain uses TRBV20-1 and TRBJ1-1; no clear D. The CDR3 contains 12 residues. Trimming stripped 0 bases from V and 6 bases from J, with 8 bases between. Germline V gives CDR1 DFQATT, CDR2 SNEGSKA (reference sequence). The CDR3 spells CSARDRGAEAFF. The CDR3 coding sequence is TGCAGTGCTAGAGATCGCGGGGCTGAAGCTTTCTTT.

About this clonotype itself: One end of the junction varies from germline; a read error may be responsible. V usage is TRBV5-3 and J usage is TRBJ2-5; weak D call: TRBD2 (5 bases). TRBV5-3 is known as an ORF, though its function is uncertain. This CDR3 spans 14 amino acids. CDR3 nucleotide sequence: TGTGCCAGCAGCTTGGAGGCGGAGTTAGAGACCCAGTACTTC. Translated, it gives CASSLEAELETQYF.

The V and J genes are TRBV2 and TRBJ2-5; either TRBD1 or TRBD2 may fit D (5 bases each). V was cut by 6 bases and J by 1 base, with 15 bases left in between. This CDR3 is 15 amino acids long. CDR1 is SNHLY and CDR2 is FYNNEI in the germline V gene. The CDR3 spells CASRPTHGTQETQYF. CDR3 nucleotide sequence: TGTGCCAGCAGACCGACCCACGGGACCCAAGAGACCCAGTACTTC.

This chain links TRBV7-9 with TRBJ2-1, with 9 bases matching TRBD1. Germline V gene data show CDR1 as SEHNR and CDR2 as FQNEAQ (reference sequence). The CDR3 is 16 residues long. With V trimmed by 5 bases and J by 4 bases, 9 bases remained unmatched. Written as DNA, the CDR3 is TGTGCCAGCAGCCCACAGGGGGCGGCTACGTACAATGAGCAGTTCTTC. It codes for CASSPQGAATYNEQFF.

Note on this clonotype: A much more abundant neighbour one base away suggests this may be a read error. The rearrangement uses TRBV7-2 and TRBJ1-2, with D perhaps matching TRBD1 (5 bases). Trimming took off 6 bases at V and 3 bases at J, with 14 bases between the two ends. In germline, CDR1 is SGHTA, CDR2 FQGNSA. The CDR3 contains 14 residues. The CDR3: CASRGFMGDYGYTF. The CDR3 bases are TGTGCCAGCAGGGGGTTCATGGGGGACTATGGCTACACCTTC. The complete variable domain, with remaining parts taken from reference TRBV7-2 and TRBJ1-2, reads GAGVSQSPSNKVTEKGKDVELRCDPISGHTALYWYRQSLGQGLEFLIYFQGNSAPDKSGLPSDRFSAERTGGSVSTLTIQRTQQEDSAVYLCASRGFMGDYGYTFGSGTRLTVV.

The CDR3 loop is CASPGLLNTGELFF. The CDR3 DNA follows: TGTGCCAGCCCCGGCCTCTTGAACACCGGGGAGCTGTTTTTT. The rearrangement joins TRBV11-2 to TRBJ2-2; D is ambiguous. Germline-derived CDR1 and CDR2 are SGHAT and FQNNGV. V was clipped by 8 bases and J by 1 base, with 11 bases between them. The CDR3 has 14 residues.

CDR3 in DNA: TGTGCCAGCAGTGAAAGGACAGGGCATAATTCACCCCTCCACTTT. Residues: CASSERTGHNSPLHF. J is TRBJ1-6 and V is TRBV25-1, with 8 positions matching TRBD1. The CDR3 runs to 15 residues. Germline trimming cut 2 bases from V and 5 bases from J; bases unmatched to any gene: 2. Germline CDR1 is MGHDK and CDR2 is SYGVNS.

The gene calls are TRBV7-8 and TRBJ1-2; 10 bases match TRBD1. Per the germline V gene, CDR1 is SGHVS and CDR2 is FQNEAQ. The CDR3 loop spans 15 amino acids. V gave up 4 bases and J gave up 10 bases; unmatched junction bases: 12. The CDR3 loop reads CASSSPGQGMDVYTF. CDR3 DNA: TGTGCCAGCAGCTCTCCGGGACAGGGGATGGATGTCTACACCTTC.